These 5 T cell receptor beta chains originate from one sample sequenced in a study of T cells in women clearing cervical HPV infection. The protocol was immunoSEQ multiplex PCR, while the TCRdb copy is restricted to in-frame clones and leaves out a portion. In all, the sample yields about 26,000 clones. Sample: blood buffy coat. These receptors all stem from a woman aged 18-70 years with a cervical HPV16 infection that either progressed to CIN3+ or cleared (not recorded which).

A note on this clone: The read halts 3 residues ahead of the CDR3 end, with the missing end drawn from the germline J gene. V is TRBV6-2 or TRBV6-3 and J is TRBJ2-1; D is unresolved. The V and J ends lost 6 bases and 5 bases respectively, with 11 bases between them. Per germline, CDR1 MNHEY and CDR2 SVGEGT. The CDR3 totals 13 residues. The sequenced part of the CDR3 DNA is TGTGCCAGCAGAATGGGTAGCCACAATGAG. Amino acid sequence: CASRMGSHNE. The entire CDR3 reads CASRMGSHNEQFF.

A remark on this clone: The read terminates 3 residues ahead of where the CDR3 ends, so the germline J gene completes it. The V gene is TRBV5-6, the J gene TRBJ2-3; no reliable D call. Deletions cut 3 bases from V and 1 base from J, with 3 bases between. This CDR3 comprises 12 residues. CDR1 is SGHDT, CDR2 YYEEEE, per germline. This CDR3 reads CASSSGTDTQYF. The covered CDR3 bases are TGTGCCAGCAGCTCCGGCACAGATACG.

Notes on this clone: At one end the junction does not follow the germline gene, possibly because of a read error. The read stops 3 residues short of the end of the CDR3; the missing end is completed from the germline J gene. The chain recombines TRBV5-4 with TRBJ2-7, with 8 positions matching TRBD1. CDR3 length equals 14 residues. CDR1 and CDR2 from the germline V gene are SGHNT and YYREEE (reference sequence). Here the CDR3 reads CASSLVQGGYEQYF. The CDR3 DNA, read in part, is TGTGCTAGCAGCTTGGTACAGGGGGGCTACGAG.

Regarding this clone: Sequence at one end of the junction differs from germline and may be a read error. The read terminates 3 residues before the CDR3 end, so the remaining end is supplied by the germline J gene. This rearrangement joins TRBV4-2 to TRBJ2-7; D remains unclear. CDR1 is LGHNA, CDR2 YNFKEQ, per germline. There are 15 residues in the CDR3. CDR3 residues: CASSQDLSGGYEQYF. CDR3 DNA, as far as it was read: TGCGCCAGCAGCCAAGATCTTTCCGGCGGCTACGAG.

With respect to this clone: The read comes to an end 3 residues before the CDR3 does, leaving the germline J gene to fill in the end. The rearrangement joins TRBV5-6 to TRBJ2-1, with D possibly being TRBD1 (6 bases). The V and J ends lost 7 bases and 5 bases respectively, with 16 bases between them. In germline, CDR1 is SGHDT, CDR2 YYEEEE. The CDR3 loop spans 14 amino acids. The CDR3 sequence is CASWTGQPNNEQFF. The DNA read from the CDR3 is TGTGCCAGCTGGACTGGACAGCCTAACAATGAG. The whole variable domain, remainder taken from reference TRBV5-6 and TRBJ2-1, is DAGVTQSPTHLIKTRGQQVTLRCSPKSGHDTVSWYQQALGQGPQFIFQYYEEEERQRGNFPDRFSGHQFPNYSSELNVNALLLGDSALYLCASWTGQPNNEQFFGPGTRLTVL.